This T cell receptor beta chain was sequenced during a study of blood T cell repertoires in COVID-19. Study-level background: Sites across the United States, Italy and Spain contributed samples from acute and convalescent COVID-19. PBMCs, B-cell-depleted T cells, or T cells were the source of the cDNA or gDNA that made up the material.

The CDR3 is 12 residues long. Trimming stripped 6 bases from V and 7 bases from J, with 12 bases between. Authors' analysis steps: Estimated nucleated cell counts came from reference gene primer amplification. Sequencing was performed with immunoSEQ multiplex PCR; in TCRdb, only in-frame clones are kept and a portion is missing. V and J calls and clone size are as listed in that table; D and trimming were resolved from the DNA. Found here are fewer than 75,000 clones, 85% to 90% of them singletons; the top ten hold about 9.2%. The genes are TRBV12-3 or TRBV12-4 and TRBJ1-1; TRBD1 might be the D (6 bases). The sequence was obtained from an elderly man with acute or convalescent COVID-19. What was sequenced was peripheral blood. The CDR3 DNA follows: TGTGCCAGCAGCCTAGGACAGTTTGAAGCTTTCTTT. Its protein is CASSLGQFEAFF.